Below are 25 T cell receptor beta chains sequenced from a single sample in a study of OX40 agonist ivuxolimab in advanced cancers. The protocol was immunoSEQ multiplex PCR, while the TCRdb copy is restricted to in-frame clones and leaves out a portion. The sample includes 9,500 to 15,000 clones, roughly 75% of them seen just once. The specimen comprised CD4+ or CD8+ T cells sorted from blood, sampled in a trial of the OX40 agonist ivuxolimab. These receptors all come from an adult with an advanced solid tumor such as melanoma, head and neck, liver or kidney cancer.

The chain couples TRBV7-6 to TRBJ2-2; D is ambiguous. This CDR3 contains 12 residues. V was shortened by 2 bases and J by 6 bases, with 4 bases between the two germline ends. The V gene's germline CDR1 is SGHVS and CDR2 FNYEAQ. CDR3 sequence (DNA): TGTGCCAGCAGCTTACTGGCCGGGGAGCTGTTTTTT. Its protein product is CASSLLAGELFF.

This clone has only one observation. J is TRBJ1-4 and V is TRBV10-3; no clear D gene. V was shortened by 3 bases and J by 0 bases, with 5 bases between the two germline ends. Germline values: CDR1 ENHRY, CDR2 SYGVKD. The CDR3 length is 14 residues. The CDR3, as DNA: TGTGCCATCAGTGACGCGTCAACTAATGAAAAACTGTTTTTT. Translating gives CAISDASTNEKLFF.

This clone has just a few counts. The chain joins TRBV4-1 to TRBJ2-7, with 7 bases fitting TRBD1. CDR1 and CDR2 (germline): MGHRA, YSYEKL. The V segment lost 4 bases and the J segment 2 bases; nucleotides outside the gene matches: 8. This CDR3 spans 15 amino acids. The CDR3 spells CASSLSLDRPYEQYF. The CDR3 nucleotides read TGCGCCAGCAGCCTATCATTGGACAGGCCCTACGAGCAGTACTTC.

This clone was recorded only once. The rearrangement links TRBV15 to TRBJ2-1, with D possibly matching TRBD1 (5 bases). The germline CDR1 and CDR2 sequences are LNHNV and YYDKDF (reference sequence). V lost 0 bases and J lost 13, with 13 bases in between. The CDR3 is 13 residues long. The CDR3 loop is CATSRDRWGGQFF. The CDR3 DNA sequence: TGTGCCACCAGCAGAGATAGGTGGGGCGGACAGTTCTTC.

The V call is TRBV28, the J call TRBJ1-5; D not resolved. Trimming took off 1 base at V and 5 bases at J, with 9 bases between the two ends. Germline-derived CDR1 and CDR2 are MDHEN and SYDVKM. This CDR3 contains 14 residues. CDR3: CASSLSGLDQPQHF. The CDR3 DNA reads TGTGCCAGCAGTTTATCGGGCCTGGATCAGCCCCAGCATTTT.

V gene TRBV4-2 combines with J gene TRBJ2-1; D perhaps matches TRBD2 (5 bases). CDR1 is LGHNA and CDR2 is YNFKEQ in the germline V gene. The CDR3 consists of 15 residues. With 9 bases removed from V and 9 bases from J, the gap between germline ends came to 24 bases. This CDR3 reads CASTVILGDSGEQFF. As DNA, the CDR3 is TGTGCCAGTACTGTGATTCTCGGGGATTCGGGTGAGCAGTTCTTC.

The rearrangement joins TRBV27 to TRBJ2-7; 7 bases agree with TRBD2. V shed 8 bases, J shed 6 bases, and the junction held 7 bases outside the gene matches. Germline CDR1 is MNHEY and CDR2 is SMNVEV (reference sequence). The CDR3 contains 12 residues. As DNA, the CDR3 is TGTGCCAGCCGCAAGTCGGGGGGCGAGCAGTACTTC. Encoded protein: CASRKSGGEQYF.

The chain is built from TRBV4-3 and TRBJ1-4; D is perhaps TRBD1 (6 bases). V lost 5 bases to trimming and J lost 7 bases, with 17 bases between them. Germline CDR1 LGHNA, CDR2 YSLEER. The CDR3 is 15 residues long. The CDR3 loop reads CASSGTIEAGEKLFF. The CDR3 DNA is TGCGCCAGCAGCGGGACAATTGAAGCTGGTGAAAAACTGTTTTTT.

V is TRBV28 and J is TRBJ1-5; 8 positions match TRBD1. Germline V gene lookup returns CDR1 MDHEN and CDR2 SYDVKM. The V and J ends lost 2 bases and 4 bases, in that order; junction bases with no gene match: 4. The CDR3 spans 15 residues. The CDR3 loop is CASSLDGQGNQPQHF. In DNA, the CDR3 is TGTGCCAGCAGTTTAGATGGACAGGGAAATCAGCCCCAGCATTTT. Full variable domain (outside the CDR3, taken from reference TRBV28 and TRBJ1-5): DVKVTQSSRYLVKRTGEKVFLECVQDMDHENMFWYRQDPGLGLRLIYFSYDVKMKEKGDIPEGYSVSREKKERFSLILESASTNQTSMYLCASSLDGQGNQPQHFGDGTRLSIL.

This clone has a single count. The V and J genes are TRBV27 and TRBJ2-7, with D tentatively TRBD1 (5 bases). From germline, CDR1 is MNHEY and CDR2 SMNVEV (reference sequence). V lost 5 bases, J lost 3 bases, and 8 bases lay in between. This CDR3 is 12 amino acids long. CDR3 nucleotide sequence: TGTGCCAGCAGTCGAGACAGCTACGAGCAGTACTTC. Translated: CASSRDSYEQYF.

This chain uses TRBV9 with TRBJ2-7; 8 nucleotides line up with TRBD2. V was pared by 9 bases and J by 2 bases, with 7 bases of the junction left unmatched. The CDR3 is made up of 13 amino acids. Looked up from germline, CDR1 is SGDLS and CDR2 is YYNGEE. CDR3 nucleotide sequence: TGTGCCATGCTTACTAGCGGAACCTACGAGCAGTACTTC. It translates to CAMLTSGTYEQYF.

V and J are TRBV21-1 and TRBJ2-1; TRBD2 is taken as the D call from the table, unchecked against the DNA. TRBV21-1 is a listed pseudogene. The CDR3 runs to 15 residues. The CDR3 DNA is TGTGCCAGCAGCAAAACTAGCGGGGGGGACCCTGAGCAGTTCTTC. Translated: CASSKTSGGDPEQFF.

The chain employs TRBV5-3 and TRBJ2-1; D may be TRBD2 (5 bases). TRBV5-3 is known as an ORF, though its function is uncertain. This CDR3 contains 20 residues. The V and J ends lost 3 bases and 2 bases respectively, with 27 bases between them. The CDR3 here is CARSSPVRRGAIRTYNEQFF. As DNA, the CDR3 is TGTGCCAGAAGCTCCCCCGTCCGTCGGGGAGCGATCCGGACCTACAATGAGCAGTTCTTC.

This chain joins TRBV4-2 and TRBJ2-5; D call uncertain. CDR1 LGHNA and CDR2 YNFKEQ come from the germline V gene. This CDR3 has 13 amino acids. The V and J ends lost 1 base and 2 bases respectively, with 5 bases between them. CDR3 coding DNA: TGTGCCAGCAGCCAAGGGCTACAAGAGACCCAGTACTTC. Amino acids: CASSQGLQETQYF.

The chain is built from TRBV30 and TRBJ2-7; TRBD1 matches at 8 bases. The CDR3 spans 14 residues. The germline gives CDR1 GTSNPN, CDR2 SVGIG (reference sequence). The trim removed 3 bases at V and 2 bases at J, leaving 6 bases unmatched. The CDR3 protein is CAWRIQGVTYEQYF. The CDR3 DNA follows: TGTGCCTGGAGGATACAGGGGGTCACCTACGAGCAGTACTTC.

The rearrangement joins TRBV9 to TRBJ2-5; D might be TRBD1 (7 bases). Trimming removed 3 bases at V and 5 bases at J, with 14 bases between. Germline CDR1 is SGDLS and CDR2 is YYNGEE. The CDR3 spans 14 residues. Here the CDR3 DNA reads TGTGCCAGCAGCGCCAGGGGGGAGGAGGAGACCCAGTACTTC. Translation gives CASSARGEEETQYF.

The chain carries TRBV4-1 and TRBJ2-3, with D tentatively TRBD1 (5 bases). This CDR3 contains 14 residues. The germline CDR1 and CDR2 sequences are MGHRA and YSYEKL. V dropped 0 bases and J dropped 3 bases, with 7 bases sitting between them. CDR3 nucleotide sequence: TGCGCCAGCAGCCAAGAAAAGGGGACAGATACGCAGTATTTT. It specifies CASSQEKGTDTQYF.

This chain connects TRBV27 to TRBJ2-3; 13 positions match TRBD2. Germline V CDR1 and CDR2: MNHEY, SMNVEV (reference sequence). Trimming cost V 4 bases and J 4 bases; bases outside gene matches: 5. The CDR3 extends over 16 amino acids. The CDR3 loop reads CASSSPGLAGPDTQYF. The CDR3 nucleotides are TGTGCCAGCAGTTCGCCGGGACTAGCGGGACCAGATACGCAGTATTTT.

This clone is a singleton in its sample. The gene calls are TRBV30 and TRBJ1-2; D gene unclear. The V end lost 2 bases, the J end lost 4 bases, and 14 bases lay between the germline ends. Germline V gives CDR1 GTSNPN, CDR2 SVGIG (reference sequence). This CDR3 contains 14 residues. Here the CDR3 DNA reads TGTGCCTGGAGTTTAGGGAGAGGAGCCTATGGCTACACCTTC. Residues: CAWSLGRGAYGYTF.

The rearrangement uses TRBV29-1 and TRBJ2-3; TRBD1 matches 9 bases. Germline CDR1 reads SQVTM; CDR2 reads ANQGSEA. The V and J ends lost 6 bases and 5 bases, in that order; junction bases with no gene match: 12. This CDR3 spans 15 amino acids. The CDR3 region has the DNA TGCAGCGTCCTACCATTACAGGGGGCTATAGATACGCAGTATTTT. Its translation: CSVLPLQGAIDTQYF.

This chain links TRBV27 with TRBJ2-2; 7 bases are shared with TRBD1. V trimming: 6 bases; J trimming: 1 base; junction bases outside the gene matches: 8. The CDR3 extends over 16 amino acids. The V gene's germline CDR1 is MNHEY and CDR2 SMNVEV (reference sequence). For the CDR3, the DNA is TGTGCCAGCAGCTACTTACAGGGGCTGAACACCGGGGAGCTGTTTTTT. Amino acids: CASSYLQGLNTGELFF.

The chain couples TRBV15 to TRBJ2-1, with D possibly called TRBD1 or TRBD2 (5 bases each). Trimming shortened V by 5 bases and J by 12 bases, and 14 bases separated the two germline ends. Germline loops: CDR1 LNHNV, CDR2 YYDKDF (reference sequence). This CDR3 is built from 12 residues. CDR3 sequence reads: CATSSGRVGQFF. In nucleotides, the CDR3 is TGTGCCACCAGCTCGGGGCGGGTCGGGCAGTTCTTC.

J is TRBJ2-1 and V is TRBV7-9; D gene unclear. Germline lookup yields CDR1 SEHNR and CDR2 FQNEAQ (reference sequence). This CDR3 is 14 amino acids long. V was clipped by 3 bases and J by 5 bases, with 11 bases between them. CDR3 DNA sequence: TGTGCCAGCAGCTTTCCCTTTACAGACAATGAGCAGTTCTTC. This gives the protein CASSFPFTDNEQFF.

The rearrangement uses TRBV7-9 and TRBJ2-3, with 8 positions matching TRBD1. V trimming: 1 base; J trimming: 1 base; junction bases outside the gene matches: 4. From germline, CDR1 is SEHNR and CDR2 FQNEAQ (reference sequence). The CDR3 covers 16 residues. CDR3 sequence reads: CASSLVVRGRTDTQYF. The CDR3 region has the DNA TGTGCCAGCAGCTTAGTTGTCAGGGGGCGCACAGATACGCAGTATTTT. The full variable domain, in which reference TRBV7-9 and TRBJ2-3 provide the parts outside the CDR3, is DTGVSQNPRHKITKRGQNVTFRCDPISEHNRLYWYRQTLGQGPEFLTYFQNEAQLEKSRLLSDRFSAERPKGSFSTLEIQRTEQGDSAMYLCASSLVVRGRTDTQYFGPGTRLTVL.

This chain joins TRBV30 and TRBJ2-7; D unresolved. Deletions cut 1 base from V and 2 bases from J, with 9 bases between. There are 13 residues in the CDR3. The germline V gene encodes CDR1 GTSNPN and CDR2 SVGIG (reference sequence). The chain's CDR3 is CAWSGDHAYEQYF. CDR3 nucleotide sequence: TGTGCCTGGAGTGGCGATCATGCCTACGAGCAGTACTTC.